Following are 30 T cell receptor beta chains from one sample sequenced in a study of CXCR3-negative and CXCR3-positive naive CD8 T cells. Preparation of TRB cDNA libraries relied on 5' RACE carrying UMI labels. Reanalyzing the 5' RACE reads, TCRdb keeps one entry per CDR3 protein, without DNA. Its table lists about 50,000 distinct CDR3 sequences. What was sequenced was naive CXCR3- CD8+ T cells from blood. Subset described: CD45RO-CCR7+CD27+CD95- naive CD8+ T cells lacking CXCR3 (TNR3-). The receptors were gathered from a human donor in good health. Some clones in this sample may be carry-over from other donors' samples.

The rearrangement joins TRBV6-5 to TRBJ2-7. The CDR3 is made up of 13 amino acids. Germline V gene sequence: CDR1 MNHEY, CDR2 SVGAGI. CDR3 amino acids: CASSYSGLREQYF.

The chain has TRBV4-3 and TRBJ2-5. CDR1 is LGHNA and CDR2 is YSLEER in the germline V gene. This CDR3 spans 14 amino acids. CDR3: CASATDLYQETQYF.

The chain has TRBV20-1 and TRBJ2-1; there is no DNA to check the TCRdb D call of TRBD2. Germline V gene sequence: CDR1 DFQATT, CDR2 SNEGSKA (reference sequence). There are 14 residues in the CDR3. The CDR3 loop reads CSASDAGIYNEQFF.

The rearrangement uses TRBV5-1 and TRBJ2-1; lacking DNA, the TRBD1 call made by TCRdb goes unchecked. CDR1 is SGHRS and CDR2 is YFSETQ in the germline V gene. The CDR3 extends over 15 amino acids. CDR3 in amino acids: CASSLEATGGYEQFF.

V usage is TRBV7-9 and J usage is TRBJ2-1; with no DNA, the TCRdb D assignment of TRBD1 cannot be verified. The CDR3 totals 14 residues. Germline V gene sequence: CDR1 SEHNR, CDR2 FQNEAQ (reference sequence). Here the CDR3 reads CASSLTLTAHEQFF.

The chain carries TRBV20-1 and TRBJ2-7. There are 13 residues in the CDR3. Per the germline V gene, CDR1 is DFQATT and CDR2 is SNEGSKA (reference sequence). The CDR3 reads CSARVADSYEQYF.

The chain has TRBV4-1 and TRBJ2-7; TCRdb designates TRBD1, a call that cannot be tested without DNA. The CDR3 contains 13 residues. CDR1 and CDR2 (germline): MGHRA, YSYEKL. This chain's CDR3 is CARSHGQSYEQYF.

The CDR3 sequence is CASSYSPHGGTVSRRDNEQFF. V and J are TRBV6-6 and TRBJ2-1; TCRdb's D gene call, TRBD1, goes unchecked for lack of DNA. The CDR3 is made up of 21 amino acids. The V gene's germline CDR1 is MNHNY and CDR2 SVGAGI (reference sequence).

V gene TRBV29-1 combines with J gene TRBJ1-2; TCRdb selects TRBD1, and the lack of DNA leaves this call unchecked. This CDR3 region has 14 residues. Germline V gene lookup returns CDR1 SQVTM and CDR2 ANQGSEA. The CDR3 is CSVLRDREDFGYTF.

This rearrangement joins TRBV25-1 to TRBJ1-2; TCRdb lists TRBD1, though no DNA is available to test this call. From germline, CDR1 is MGHDK and CDR2 SYGVNS. The CDR3 totals 14 residues. CDR3 residues: CASSAPGQGFGYTF.

V usage is TRBV29-1 and J usage is TRBJ2-5. The CDR3 is 12 residues long. Germline assignment: CDR1 SQVTM and CDR2 ANQGSEA. CDR3 loop: CSVEVYQETQYF.

According to its frequency, this clonotype is medium-sized. The V gene is TRBV10-1, the J gene TRBJ2-7; TCRdb returns TRBD1, unconfirmable since there is no DNA. The germline gives CDR1 WNHNN, CDR2 SYGVQD (reference sequence). This CDR3 spans 14 amino acids. Here the CDR3 reads CASSEAGWPNEQYF.

The chain carries TRBV19 and TRBJ1-2. There are 15 residues in the CDR3. Germline V gene data show CDR1 as LNHDA and CDR2 as SQIVND (reference sequence). CDR3 sequence reads: CASSSSAGANYGYTF.

V usage is TRBV4-2 and J usage is TRBJ1-2. CDR3 size: 15 residues. CDR1 is LGHNA, CDR2 YNFKEQ, per germline. CDR3 protein: CASSQENTARYGYTF.

The rearrangement joins TRBV5-1 to TRBJ2-1; there is no DNA to check the TCRdb D call of TRBD1. The CDR3 sequence is 17 residues long. Looked up from germline, CDR1 is SGHRS and CDR2 is YFSETQ. The CDR3 protein is CASSLEGTGGDWGKQFF.

CDR3 sequence reads: CASSYWDSGNEQFF. V is TRBV6-2 or TRBV6-3 and J is TRBJ2-1; TCRdb outputs TRBD2, but without DNA this stays unchecked. The CDR3 has 14 amino acids. Germline V lookup: CDR1 MNHEY, CDR2 SVGEGT.

The rearrangement joins TRBV7-8 to TRBJ2-7; there is no DNA to check the TCRdb D call of TRBD1. The CDR3 is made up of 16 amino acids. Per germline, CDR1 SGHVS and CDR2 FQNEAQ. The CDR3: CASSHGSGTGPYEQYF.

This sequence joins TRBV11-2 and TRBJ2-2; TCRdb's D call, TRBD1, is unchecked because there is no DNA. The CDR3 is made up of 14 amino acids. Germline V lookup: CDR1 SGHAT, CDR2 FQNNGV. CDR3: CASSSSRGQGELFF. Variable domain in full (rest from reference TRBV11-2 and TRBJ2-2): EAGVAQSPRYKIIEKRQSVAFWCNPISGHATLYWYQQILGQGPKLLIQFQNNGVVDDSQLPKDRFSAERLKGVDSTLKIQPAKLEDSAVYLCASSSSRGQGELFFGEGSRLTVL.

The chain recombines TRBV29-1 with TRBJ2-7; the D gene TCRdb calls, TRBD1, cannot be checked with no DNA. Germline V gene lookup returns CDR1 SQVTM and CDR2 ANQGSEA. This CDR3 has 15 residues. CDR3 protein: CSVLGGDRDPYEQYF.

The genes are TRBV24-1 and TRBJ2-3. The CDR3 sequence is 14 residues long. The germline CDR1 and CDR2 sequences are KGHDR and SFDVKD. CDR3 in amino acids: CATSGGKGTDTQYF.

The chain uses TRBV6-4 and TRBJ2-1. Germline values: CDR1 MRHNA, CDR2 SNTAGT. The length of the CDR3 is 15 residues. Here the CDR3 reads CASIDEGGSYNEQFF.

Frequency places this clonotype as medium-sized. The rearrangement joins TRBV7-6 to TRBJ2-7. Germline lookup yields CDR1 SGHVS and CDR2 FNYEAQ. The CDR3 sequence is 14 residues long. CDR3: CASSLGYGDYEQYF.

This chain connects TRBV7-9 to TRBJ2-5; TCRdb gives TRBD1 as the D gene, but with no DNA this cannot be confirmed. The CDR3 runs to 14 residues. CDR1 and CDR2 from the germline V gene are SEHNR and FQNEAQ (reference sequence). CDR3 in amino acids: CASSLVQGAETQYF.

The gene calls are TRBV12-5 and TRBJ2-2; TCRdb selects TRBD1, and the lack of DNA leaves this call unchecked. The CDR3 runs 14 residues. The germline CDR1 and CDR2 sequences are LGHNT and FRNRAP. The CDR3 sequence is CASGFQGDTGELFF.

The genes are TRBV6-5 and TRBJ2-1; TCRdb indicates TRBD1, and absent DNA this call remains unverified. There are 15 residues in the CDR3. Germline CDR1 is MNHEY and CDR2 is SVGAGI. The CDR3 region is CASRLMDTSYNEQFF.

This sequence joins TRBV7-9 and TRBJ1-1. This CDR3 has 15 amino acids. Germline V gene sequence: CDR1 SEHNR, CDR2 FQNEAQ (reference sequence). CDR3 in amino acids: CASSSDAGENTEAFF. Using reference TRBV7-9 and TRBJ1-1 for the parts outside the CDR3, the full variable domain is DTGVSQNPRHKITKRGQNVTFRCDPISEHNRLYWYRQTLGQGPEFLTYFQNEAQLEKSRLLSDRFSAERPKGSFSTLEIQRTEQGDSAMYLCASSSDAGENTEAFFGQGTRLTVV.

The gene calls are TRBV20-1 and TRBJ2-1; TCRdb picks TRBD1, but there is no DNA to check that call. The length of the CDR3 is 15 residues. Germline V lookup: CDR1 DFQATT, CDR2 SNEGSKA (reference sequence). The CDR3 sequence: CSARVPGTVYNEQFF.

The chain employs TRBV7-9 and TRBJ2-7; TCRdb selects TRBD2, and the lack of DNA leaves this call unchecked. The CDR3 sequence is 13 residues long. The germline V gene encodes CDR1 SEHNR and CDR2 FQNEAQ (reference sequence). CDR3 region: CASRSGGPYEQYF.

V usage is TRBV3-1 and J usage is TRBJ2-4. Looked up from germline, CDR1 is LGHDT and CDR2 is YNNKEL (reference sequence). CDR3 length: 12 amino acids. The chain's CDR3 is CASSPGYNIQYF.

This chain links TRBV7-9 with TRBJ2-7. Germline V gene lookup returns CDR1 SEHNR and CDR2 FQNEAQ (reference sequence). This CDR3 has 12 amino acids. This CDR3 is CASSPQTYEQYF.